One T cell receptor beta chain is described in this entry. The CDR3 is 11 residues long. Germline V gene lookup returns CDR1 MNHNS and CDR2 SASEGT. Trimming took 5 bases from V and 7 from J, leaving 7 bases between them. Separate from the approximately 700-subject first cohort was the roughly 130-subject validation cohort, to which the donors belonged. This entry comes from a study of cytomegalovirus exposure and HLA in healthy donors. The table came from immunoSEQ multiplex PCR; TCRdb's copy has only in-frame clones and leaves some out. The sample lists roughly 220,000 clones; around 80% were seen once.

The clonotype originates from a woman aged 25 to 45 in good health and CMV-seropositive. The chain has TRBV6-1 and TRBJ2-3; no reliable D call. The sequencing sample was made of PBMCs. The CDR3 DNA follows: TGTGCCAGCAGTAGACTGTATACGCAGTATTTT. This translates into CASSRLYTQYF.